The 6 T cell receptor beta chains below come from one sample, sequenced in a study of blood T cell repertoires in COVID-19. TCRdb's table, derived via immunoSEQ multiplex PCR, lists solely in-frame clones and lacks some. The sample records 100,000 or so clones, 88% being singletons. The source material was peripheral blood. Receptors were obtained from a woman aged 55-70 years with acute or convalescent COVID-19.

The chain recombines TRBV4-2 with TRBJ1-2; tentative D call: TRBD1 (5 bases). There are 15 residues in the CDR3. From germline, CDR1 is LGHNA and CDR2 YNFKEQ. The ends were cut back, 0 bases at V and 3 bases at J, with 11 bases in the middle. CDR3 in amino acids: CASSQDGGGDYGYTF. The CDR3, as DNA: TGTGCCAGCAGCCAAGATGGAGGAGGGGACTATGGCTACACCTTC.

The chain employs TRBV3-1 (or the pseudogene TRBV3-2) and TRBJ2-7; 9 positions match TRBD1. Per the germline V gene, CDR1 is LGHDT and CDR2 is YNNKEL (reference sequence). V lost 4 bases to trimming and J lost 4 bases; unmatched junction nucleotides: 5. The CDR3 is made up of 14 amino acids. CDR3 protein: CASSPGTGQYEQYF. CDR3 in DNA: TGTGCCAGCAGCCCCGGGACAGGGCAGTACGAGCAGTACTTC.

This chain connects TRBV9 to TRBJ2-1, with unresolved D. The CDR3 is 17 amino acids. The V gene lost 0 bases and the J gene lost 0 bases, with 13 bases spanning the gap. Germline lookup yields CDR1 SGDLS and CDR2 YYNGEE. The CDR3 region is CASSVELRMSSYNEQFF. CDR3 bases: TGTGCCAGCAGCGTAGAGTTGCGGATGAGCTCCTACAATGAGCAGTTCTTC. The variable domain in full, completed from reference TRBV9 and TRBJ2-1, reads DSGVTQTPKHLITATGQRVTLRCSPRSGDLSVYWYQQSLDQGLQFLIQYYNGEERAKGNILERFSAQQFPDLHSELNLSSLELGDSALYFCASSVELRMSSYNEQFFGPGTRLTVL.

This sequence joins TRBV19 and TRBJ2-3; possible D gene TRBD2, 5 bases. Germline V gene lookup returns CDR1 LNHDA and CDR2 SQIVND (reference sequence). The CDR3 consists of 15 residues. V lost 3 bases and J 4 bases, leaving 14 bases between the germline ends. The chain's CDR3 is CASSIGLAPADTQYF. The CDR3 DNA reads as TGTGCCAGTAGTATCGGCCTAGCTCCCGCAGATACGCAGTATTTT.

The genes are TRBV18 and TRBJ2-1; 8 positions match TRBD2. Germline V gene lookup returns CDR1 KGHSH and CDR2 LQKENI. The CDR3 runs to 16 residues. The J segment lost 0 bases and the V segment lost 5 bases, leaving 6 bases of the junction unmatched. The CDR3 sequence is CASSSIAGLSYNEQFF. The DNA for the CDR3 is TGTGCCAGCTCATCAATAGCGGGACTCTCCTACAATGAGCAGTTCTTC.

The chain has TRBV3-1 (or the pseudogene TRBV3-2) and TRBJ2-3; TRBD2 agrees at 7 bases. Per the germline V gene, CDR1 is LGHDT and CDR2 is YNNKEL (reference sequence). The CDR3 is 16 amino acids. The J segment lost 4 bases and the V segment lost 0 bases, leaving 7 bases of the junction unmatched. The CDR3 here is CASSQEGGRRADTQYF. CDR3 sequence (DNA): TGTGCCAGCAGCCAAGAAGGCGGGAGAAGGGCAGATACGCAGTATTTT.